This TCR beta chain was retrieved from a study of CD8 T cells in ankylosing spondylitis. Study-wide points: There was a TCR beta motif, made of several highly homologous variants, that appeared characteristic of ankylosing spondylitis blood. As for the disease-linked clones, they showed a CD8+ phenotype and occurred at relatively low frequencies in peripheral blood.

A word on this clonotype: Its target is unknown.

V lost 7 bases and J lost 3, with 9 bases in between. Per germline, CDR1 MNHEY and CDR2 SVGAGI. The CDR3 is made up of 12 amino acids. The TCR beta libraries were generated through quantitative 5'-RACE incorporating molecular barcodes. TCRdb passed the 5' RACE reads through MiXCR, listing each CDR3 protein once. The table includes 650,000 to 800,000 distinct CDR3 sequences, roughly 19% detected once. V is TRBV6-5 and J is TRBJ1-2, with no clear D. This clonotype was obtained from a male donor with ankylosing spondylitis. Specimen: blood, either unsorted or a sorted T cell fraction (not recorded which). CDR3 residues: CASTRGDYGYTF. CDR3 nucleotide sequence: TGTGCCAGCACCCGTGGGGACTATGGCTACACCTTC.